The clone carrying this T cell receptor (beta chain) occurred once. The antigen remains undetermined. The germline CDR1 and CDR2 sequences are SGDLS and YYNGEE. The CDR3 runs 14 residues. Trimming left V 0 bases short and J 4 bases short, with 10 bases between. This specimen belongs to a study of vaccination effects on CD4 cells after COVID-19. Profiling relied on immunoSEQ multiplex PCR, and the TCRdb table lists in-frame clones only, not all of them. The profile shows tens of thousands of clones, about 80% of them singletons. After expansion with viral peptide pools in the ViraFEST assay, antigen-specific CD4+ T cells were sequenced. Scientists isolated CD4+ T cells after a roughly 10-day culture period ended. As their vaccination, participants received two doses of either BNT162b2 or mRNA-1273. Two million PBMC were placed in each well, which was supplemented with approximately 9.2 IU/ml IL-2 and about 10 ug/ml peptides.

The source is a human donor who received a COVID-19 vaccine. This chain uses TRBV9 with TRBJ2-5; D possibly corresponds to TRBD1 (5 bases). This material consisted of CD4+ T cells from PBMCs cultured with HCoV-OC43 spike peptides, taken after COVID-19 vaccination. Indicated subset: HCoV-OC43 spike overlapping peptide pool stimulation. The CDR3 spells CASSVVAGSETQYF. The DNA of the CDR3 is TGTGCCAGCAGCGTAGTGGCAGGGTCAGAGACCCAGTACTTC.